This TCR beta chain was documented in a study of cytomegalovirus exposure and HLA in healthy donors (dated by TCRdb to 2016 to 2017). Regarding the complete study: An earlier analysis of 587 of the donors reported 250 to 300 Gb of sequence data and approximately 120 million unique TCR beta sequences obtained from about 200 million T cells. Along with the roughly 610-subject first cohort, a separate validation cohort of more than 90 different subjects was used. Using immunosequencing, the study profiled T cell repertoires from 550 to 750 subjects and related those repertoires to cytomegalovirus serostatus. The study aimed to test whether signatures of past pathogen exposure could be identified by cataloging public T cell receptors. The later analysis used no new phenotypic data to find candidate immune exposures, relying instead on TCR beta sequences and their occurrence across donors. Because of strong linkage in the cohort, 5 or 6 DR-DQ haplotypes were treated as single units for association and clustering. Approximately 300 gigabases of sequencing data and approximately 84 million unique TCR sequences were included in an early release covering roughly 600 HLA-typed donors. Of the roughly 400 genotyped donors, over 70% fell in the genetic ancestry cluster associated with self-reported Caucasian donors. A later genetic analysis used genome-wide SNP genotypes for about 60% of the 666 donors, treating that subset as a discovery cohort. In a later analysis, previously published TCR beta repertoires from hundreds of donors were re-analyzed and high-resolution HLA genotyping was added so that TCR occurrence patterns could be studied. The study combined high-throughput TCR immunosequencing, statistical association of individual TCRs with disease status, and machine learning to predict cytomegalovirus infection status. All discovery cohort repertoires had been generated on a single sequencing platform. An earlier analysis of some 600 of the donors applied high-throughput TCR beta sequencing to assess whether each TCR beta V gene segment acted as functional or pseudogenic. HLA typing covered class I and class II loci at four-digit resolution. Typing coverage varied by locus: roughly 629-640 donors for A, B, C, DRB1 and DQB1; approximately 520 for DQA1; 600 to 610 for DPA1; around 490 for DPB1. Among about 410 genotyped donors of the cohort, an average of about 220,000 unique TCR beta nucleotide sequences was sequenced per donor, of which roughly 17% were non-productive. Donor age, sex, ethnicity and CMV serostatus were compiled together with the repertoire data.

The research as a whole found: For the cohort, immune exposure information was limited to CMV serostatus. In an earlier analysis of about 540 of the donors, most TCR beta V segments were observed in productive rearrangements about 87% or about 30% of the time, broadly matching IMGT annotations. According to a later analysis, parvovirus B19, influenza, CMV and Epstein-Barr virus appeared linked to several top co-occurrence clusters. Because counts were too low, fewer than 20 rarely observed V segments, including chromosome 9 orphons, were excluded from the earlier analysis of 587 of the donors. The authors suggested that the approach could potentially be extended to other disease states and immunological phenotypes. According to a later analysis, TCR association rates differed among HLA loci, with DRB1 alleles showing the most associated TCRs and HLA-C alleles showing the fewest. An association between a missense DCLRE1C variant and V-gene and J-gene trimming of TCR beta chains was found in a later genetic analysis and replicated in an independent cohort. Specific HLA alleles were associated with 16,951 TCR beta sequences at a false discovery rate of 0.05 in a later analysis. The sequencing pipeline was judged likely to have produced a cluster of highly shared sequence variants as a technical artifact. Linkage disequilibrium might explain the correlated functional status among segregating V segments, but an unknown experimental factor could not be excluded. Most TCR sequences were observed very rarely across donors, whereas some public TCRs were present in many individuals. The classifier was reported to diagnose cytomegalovirus status with high specificity and sensitivity in both the original and validation cohorts. The presence/absence analyses assumed that sequencing depth was roughly uniform across donors, and that assumption may not be true. Strong co-occurrence of HLA alleles, especially DR and DQ, made assigning TCR associations to individual alleles difficult. Only TCR beta chains were sequenced in this cohort, and the absence of alpha or paired-chain data limited detectable features. A later genetic analysis reported fewer N-insertions in productive TCRs among donors in an Asian-associated ancestry cluster than the roughly 690-donor mean. Some IMGT-functional V segments, including TRBV6-2 and TRBV6-3, could not be distinguished by the 87-base-pair reads and were therefore excluded. In a later analysis, HLA-associated TCR beta chains showed more clonal expansion and lower generation probabilities than non-associated chains that were equally common. Because HLA typing was unavailable for some donors at each locus, only the typed subset was used in association tests. According to a later analysis, most CMV-associated TCR beta chains appeared to be HLA-restricted, and the HLA associations seemed to be driven largely by CMV exposure. In vitro tests confirmed that a few of the cytomegalovirus-associated TCR beta chains recognize cytomegalovirus antigens. A total of about 180 TCR beta chains were listed by the study as associated with cytomegalovirus. A further reported finding was that TCR beta sequences accurately predicted the HLA-A and HLA-B alleles for most subjects in the first cohort.

Remarks on this clone: Its antigen remains unidentified. The record has no base qualities; no much larger clone is one base away.

In total, 666 healthy bone marrow donors made up the cohort. Cohort members were all nominally healthy when sampled, although unrecorded immune exposures were likely present. The donor was CMV seropositive and was included in the group of 270 or so seropositive cohort members. Each donor provided a peripheral blood sample, and peripheral blood mononuclear cells were used for TCR beta sequencing. The Qiagen DNeasy Blood Extraction Kit was used to extract genomic DNA from the blood cell samples. Receptor libraries were prepared by the immunoSEQ multiplex PCR assay. For the multiplex PCR, a mixture combining 60 forward primers for TCR Vbeta segments and 13 reverse primers for TCR Jbeta segments was used. The CDR3 region of rearranged TCR beta genes was amplified from genomic DNA with a multiplex PCR assay. The Illumina HiSeq System was used to sequence the amplified TCR beta libraries as 87-base-pair reads. The original pipeline was this. Across the 700 or so repertoires, a later analysis counted roughly 84 million unique TCR beta chains, 9.5 million to 13 million of which were shared by at least two donors. To remove PCR and sequencing errors, raw reads were error-corrected and collapsed into unique sequences using a nearest-neighbor algorithm that merged closely related sequences. V, D and J gene segments were assigned by aligning CDR3 sequences to IMGT reference sequences. For a sequence to be retained, at least a six-nucleotide match to both a V gene segment and a J gene segment was required. Rearrangements were called productive when the CDR3 lacked stop codons and stayed in frame with V and J; all others were non-productive. Following IMGT convention, CDR3 was defined as the stretch from the second conserved V-encoded cysteine up to the conserved J-encoded phenylalanine. In an earlier analysis of roughly 580 of the donors, sequences lacking an unambiguous match to a single V gene segment were excluded. In an earlier analysis of approximately 500 of the donors, a V segment was called functional when productive rearrangements were above 56.7%, and segregating when the standard deviation between donors exceeded 5%. A statistical classification framework was built to diagnose cytomegalovirus status from the catalog of TCR beta chain sequences. In a later analysis, TCR nucleotide sequences were compared against IMGT/GENE-DB human TR gene sequences so that V and J genes could be assigned. Using the TCRdist pipeline, a later analysis assigned CDR3 sequences along with most-parsimonious VDJ recombination scenarios. A later analysis defined each TCR beta chain by its CDR3 amino acid sequence plus V-gene family, and excluded reads lacking a unique V-gene family. To address suspected cross-contamination and a sequencing artifact, a later analysis removed over 500 highly shared, low-generation-probability nucleotide sequences. In a later analysis, a clonal expansion index was calculated for each public chain from normalized within-repertoire ranks of inferred template counts. In a later analysis, generation probabilities were computed using a VDJ recombination model fitted to out-of-frame rearrangements, and the results were checked against IGoR. In a later analysis, hypergeometric tests were used to score TCR-TCR, TCR-HLA and TCR-CMV co-occurrence, with a repertoire-size bias correction applied to TCR pairs. In a later analysis, false discovery rates were estimated by permuting HLA or CMV assignments 20 times. In a later analysis, co-occurring TCRs were grouped with DBSCAN, and TCRdist sequence similarity was added when clustering was performed within HLA-allele-positive subsets. For co-occurrence clustering, repertoires with fewer than 30,000 or more than 120,000 public chains were excluded, along with roughly five repertoires with anomalous nucleotide sharing. In TCRdb, the immuneACCESS table is reduced to in-frame sequences with V and J assigned. These tables do not hold every clone; where another copy was compared, an unresolved V gene accounts for under half, and the others remain unexplained. That table furnishes V, J and clone size, whereas the DNA furnished D and trimming. The sample includes about 140,000 clones, with roughly 79% observed a single time. The ten largest clones represent 1.2% to 1.5% of the sample.

CDR1 and CDR2 are drawn from the germline V gene: MDHEN, SYDVKM. The CDR3 goes from the cysteine to the phenylalanine over 14 residues. The only DNA kept is the CDR3, 42 bases in frame from the first base. Trimming removed 6 bases from V and 3 bases from J; the gene matches leave 6 bases unexplained. Sequencing was carried out using PBMCs. The V gene is TRBV28 and the J gene is TRBJ2-7, with 9 central nucleotides matching TRBD2. This TCR was recovered from a man under 40 in good health and CMV-seropositive. The DNA sequence follows: TGTGCCAGCAGCCCCTGGCGGGAGGGCTACGAGCAGTACTTC. Translated, this is CASSPWREGYEQYF.